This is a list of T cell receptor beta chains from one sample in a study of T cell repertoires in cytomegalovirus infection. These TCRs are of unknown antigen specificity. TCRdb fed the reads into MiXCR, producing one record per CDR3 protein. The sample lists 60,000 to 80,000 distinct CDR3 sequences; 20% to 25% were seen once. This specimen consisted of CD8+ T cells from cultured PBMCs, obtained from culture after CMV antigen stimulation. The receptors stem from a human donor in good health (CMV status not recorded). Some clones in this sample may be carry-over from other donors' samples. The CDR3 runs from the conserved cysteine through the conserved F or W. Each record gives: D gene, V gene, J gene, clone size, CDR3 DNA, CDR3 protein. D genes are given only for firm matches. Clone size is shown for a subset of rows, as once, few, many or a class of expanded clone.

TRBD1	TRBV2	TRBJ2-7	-	TGTGCCAGCAGTGAAACTCGGACAGGGACCTACGAGCAGTACTTC	CASSETRTGTYEQYF
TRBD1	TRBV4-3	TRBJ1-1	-	TGCGCCAGCAGCCAAGAACAGGGGGTGGCTGAAGCTTTCTTT	CASSQEQGVAEAFF
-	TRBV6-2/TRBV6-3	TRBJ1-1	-	TGTGCCAGCACCCTCCCGGGAGGGGGAGACACTGAAGCTTTCTTT	CASTLPGGGDTEAFF
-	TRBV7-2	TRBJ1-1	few	TGTGCCAGCAGCTTAGAACCAGGGGCAAACACTGAAGCTTTCTTT	CASSLEPGANTEAFF
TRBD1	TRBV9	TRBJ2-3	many	TGTGCCAGCAGCGTAGCTACGGGACAGGGGGACGCAGATACGCAGTATTTT	CASSVATGQGDADTQYF
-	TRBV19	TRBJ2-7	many	TGTGCCACTTCGCCATGGGGGCAGGACGAGCAGTACTTC	CATSPWGQDEQYF
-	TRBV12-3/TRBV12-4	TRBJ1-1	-	TGTGCCAGCAGTTTGGGATACATGAACACTGAAGCTTTCTTT	CASSLGYMNTEAFF
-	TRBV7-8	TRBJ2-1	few	TGTGCCAGCAGCTACACCGCCGGGGGTTACAATGAGCAGTTCTTC	CASSYTAGGYNEQFF
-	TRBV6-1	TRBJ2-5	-	TGTGCCAGCAGTGTTGACACCAAAGAGACCCAGTACTTC	CASSVDTKETQYF
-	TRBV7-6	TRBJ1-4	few	TGTGCCAGCAGGGCTTCGGCCAGGGAGGCTGAAAAACTGTTTTTT	CASRASAREAEKLFF
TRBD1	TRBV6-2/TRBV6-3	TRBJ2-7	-	TGTGCCACCTGGACAGGGGGGTCCTACGAGCAGTACTTC	CATWTGGSYEQYF
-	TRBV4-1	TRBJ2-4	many	TGCGCCAGCAGCCAAGACAGGGCAAACATTCAGTACTTC	CASSQDRANIQYF
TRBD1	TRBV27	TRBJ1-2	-	TGTGCCAGCAGTTTGGATGCAGGGGGCTACTATGGCTACACCTTC	CASSLDAGGYYGYTF
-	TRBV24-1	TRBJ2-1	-	TGTGCCACCAGTGGTACCGCCGGGACCGGCTTCGCCTACAATGAGCAGTTCTTC	CATSGTAGTGFAYNEQFF
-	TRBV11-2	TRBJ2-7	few	TGTGCCAGCAGCTTGCCCAACGAGCAGTACTTC	CASSLPNEQYF
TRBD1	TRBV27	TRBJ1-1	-	TGTGCCAGCAGCCCCCGGACAGGTCTGGAACCTGAAGCTTTCTTT	CASSPRTGLEPEAFF
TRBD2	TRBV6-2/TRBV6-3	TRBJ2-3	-	TGTGCCAGCAGGCCGGGACTAGCGGGTGGATCGAGCGCAGATACGCAGTATTTT	CASRPGLAGGSSADTQYF
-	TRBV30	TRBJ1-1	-	TGTGCCTGGAGTGCTACACGCGGGTGGGCTGAAGCTTTCTTT	CAWSATRGWAEAFF
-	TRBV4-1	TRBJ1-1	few	TGTGCCAGCAGCCTAAATTTGTGGGAGGACACTGAAGCTTTCTTT	CASSLNLWEDTEAFF
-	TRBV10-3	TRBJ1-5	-	TGTGCCATCAAGGACGGGGCAGCAAGCAATCAGCCCCAGCATTTT	CAIKDGAASNQPQHF
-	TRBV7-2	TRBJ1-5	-	TGTGCCAGCAGCTTAGCCTCGGACAGCAATCAGCCCCAGCATTTT	CASSLASDSNQPQHF
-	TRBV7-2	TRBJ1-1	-	TGTGCCAGCAGCTTACGGGCCACCTACATGAACACTGAAGCTTTCTTT	CASSLRATYMNTEAFF
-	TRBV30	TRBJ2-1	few	TGTGCCTCTACCGGGTTCTCCCGCTCCTACAATGAGCAGTTCTTC	CASTGFSRSYNEQFF
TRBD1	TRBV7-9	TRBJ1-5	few	TGTGCCAGCAGCTTAGGGACAGGGGATCAGCCCCAGCATTTT	CASSLGTGDQPQHF
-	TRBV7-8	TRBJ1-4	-	TGTGCCAGCAGCTTAGAGATCAGGGACGAAAAACTGTTTTTT	CASSLEIRDEKLFF
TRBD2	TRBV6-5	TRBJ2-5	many	TGTGCCAGCAGCCCTACCTTGGCGGGGGGACAAGAGACCCAGTACTTC	CASSPTLAGGQETQYF
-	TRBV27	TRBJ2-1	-	TGTGCCAGCAGTTCTCCTGGGAATGAGCAGTTCTTC	CASSSPGNEQFF
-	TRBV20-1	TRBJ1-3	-	TGCAGTGCTAGAGTCCCGGACCTCCTCTCTGGAAACACCATATATTTT	CSARVPDLLSGNTIYF
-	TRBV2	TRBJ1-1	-	TGTGCCAGATCCCAAGGGAGGTCGAAAACTGGAGCTTTCTTT	CARSQGRSKTGAFF
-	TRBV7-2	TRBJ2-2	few	TGTGCCAGCAGCTCAGGCTGGATGTCCGGGGAGCTGTTTTTT	CASSSGWMSGELFF
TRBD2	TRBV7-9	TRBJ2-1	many	TGTGCCAGCAGCTTAGTGGCCGGGACTAGCGGTTGGTATGAGCAGTTCTTC	CASSLVAGTSGWYEQFF
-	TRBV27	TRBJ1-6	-	TGTGCCAGCAGTCCTGGACTCAATTCACCCCTCCACTTT	CASSPGLNSPLHF
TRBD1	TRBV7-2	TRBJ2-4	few	TGTGCCAGCAGCTTAACTACAGGGGGCGTAAACATTCAGTACTTC	CASSLTTGGVNIQYF
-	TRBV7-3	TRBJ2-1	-	TGTGCCAGCAGCTTAATATATGATGAGCAGTTCTTC	CASSLIYDEQFF
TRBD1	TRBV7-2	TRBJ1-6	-	TGTGCCAGCAGCTTGGGTTTGGGACAGGTTAATTCACCCCTCCACTTT	CASSLGLGQVNSPLHF
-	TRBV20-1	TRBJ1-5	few	TGCAGTGCTAGCACACCCTTGGGCAATCAGCCCCAGCATTTT	CSASTPLGNQPQHF
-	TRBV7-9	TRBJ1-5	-	TGTGCCAGCACTAAGACCTCCCTGGGGGCCAGCAATCAGCCCCAGCATTTT	CASTKTSLGASNQPQHF
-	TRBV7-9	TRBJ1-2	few	TGTGCCAGCAGCCCACTCCGAGGGAGAGATGGCTATGGCTACACCTTC	CASSPLRGRDGYGYTF
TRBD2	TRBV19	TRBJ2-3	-	TGTGCCAGTAGTCCCCTATTGGCGGGGGGCCTAGGCACAGATACGCAGTATTTT	CASSPLLAGGLGTDTQYF
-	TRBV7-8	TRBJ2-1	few	TGTGCCAGCAGCTTAGATGAGTCTCGGGTAGTGCCCTACAATGAGCAGTTCTTC	CASSLDESRVVPYNEQFF
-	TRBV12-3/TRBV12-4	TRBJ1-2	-	TGTGCCAGCAGTTTGATGAATCCTAACTATGGCTACACCTTC	CASSLMNPNYGYTF
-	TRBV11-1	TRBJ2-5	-	TGTGCCAGCAGCTTAGCGGCAGGGGCGGAGACCCAGTACTTC	CASSLAAGAETQYF
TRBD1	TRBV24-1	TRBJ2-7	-	TGTGCCACCACTAAAAAACCGGGACAGGGAGGGGACCACTACGAGCAGTACTTC	CATTKKPGQGGDHYEQYF
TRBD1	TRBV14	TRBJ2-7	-	TGTGCCAGCAGCCATCTCGGACAGGGTGGCGAGCAGTACTTC	CASSHLGQGGEQYF
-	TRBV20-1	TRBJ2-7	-	TGCAGTGCTAGAGATCCCGACGGACTGTACGAGCAGTACTTC	CSARDPDGLYEQYF
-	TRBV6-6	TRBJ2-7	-	TGTGCCAGCAGTGGATACAGGGACACCTACGAGCAGTACTTC	CASSGYRDTYEQYF
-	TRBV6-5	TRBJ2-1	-	TGTGCCAGCAGAGTTACGACGGGGGCGGGGAATGAGCAGTTCTTC	CASRVTTGAGNEQFF
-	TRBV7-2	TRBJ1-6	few	TGTGCCAGCAGCTTTTCCGAGGAAATTAATTCACCCCTCCACTTT	CASSFSEEINSPLHF
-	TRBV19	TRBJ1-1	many	TGTGCCAGTAGTATTAGTGCAGGGCTGAACACTGAAGCTTTCTTT	CASSISAGLNTEAFF
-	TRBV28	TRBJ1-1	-	TGTGCCAGCAGTTTCATCCAGGCATGGAACACTGAAGCTTTCTTT	CASSFIQAWNTEAFF
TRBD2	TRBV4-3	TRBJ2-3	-	TGCGCCAGCAGCCATCACCAACTTAGCGGGTATAGCACAGATACGCAGTATTTT	CASSHHQLSGYSTDTQYF
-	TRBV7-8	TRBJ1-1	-	TGTGCCAGTGGTCTTGGGGCGCTGCCAGGGTACACTGAAGCTTTCTTT	CASGLGALPGYTEAFF